These T cell receptor beta chains were read from a single sample in a study of blood T cell repertoires in COVID-19. Repertoires were generated with immunoSEQ multiplex PCR, while TCRdb's copy carries only in-frame clones and drops some. The sample has roughly 220,000 clones, 82% seen once. The sequenced sample was peripheral blood. Receptors originate from a woman older than 75 with COVID-19, enrolled during active disease. The CDR3 runs from the conserved cysteine through the conserved F or W. The order of the fields is V gene, D gene, J gene, clone size, CDR3 protein. D genes are given only for firm matches. Clone sizes are given selectively: once, few, many, or a class where the clone is expanded.

>TRBV6-2/TRBV6-3|NA|TRBJ1-2|NA
CASSNSGGYTF
>TRBV29-1|TRBD1|TRBJ2-1|NA
CSVLTGAYNEQFF
>TRBV5-1|NA|TRBJ1-2|few
CASSLDGRGPYGYTF
>TRBV7-9|TRBD1|TRBJ1-1|few
CASSPEGQLNTEAFF
>TRBV9|NA|TRBJ2-1|NA
CASSPTGLINEQFF
>TRBV9|TRBD1|TRBJ1-5|NA
CASSVGQGVDQPQHF
>TRBV19|NA|TRBJ1-2|once
CASKPTASGYGYTF
>TRBV20-1|NA|TRBJ2-2|NA
CSASTVGELFF
>TRBV5-1|NA|TRBJ1-1|NA
CATSPLQGPSYTEAFF
>TRBV18|NA|TRBJ1-1|few
CASSREGTEAFF
>TRBV9|TRBD1|TRBJ1-1|NA
CASSGTGVHTEAFF
>TRBV27|TRBD1|TRBJ1-5|NA
CASSQGARSNQPQHF
>TRBV5-1|NA|TRBJ2-1|NA
CASSQRGDLYNEQFF
>TRBV10-1|NA|TRBJ1-4|NA
CASSFLRRMRNEKLFF
>TRBV27|TRBD1|TRBJ1-4|NA
CASSQGATNEKLFF
>TRBV6-5|NA|TRBJ1-4|NA
CASRGTGGNEKLFF
>TRBV18|NA|TRBJ1-5|NA
CASSPGHLLEPQHF
>TRBV30|NA|TRBJ2-2|NA
CAWSVAARGAPEELFF
>TRBV3-1/TRBV3-2|NA|TRBJ1-4|once
CASSTSAGPGTNEKLFF
>TRBV7-9|NA|TRBJ1-2|NA
CASTTGINYGYTF
>TRBV6-5|NA|TRBJ1-2|NA
CASSYRGGQGNGYTF
>TRBV7-8|NA|TRBJ1-6|NA
CASSLALEGNSPLHF
>TRBV28|NA|TRBJ1-4|NA
CASSLPGEKLFF
>TRBV19|NA|TRBJ1-6|NA
CASRRDLNSPLHF